This T cell receptor beta chain stems from a study of T cell repertoires in cytomegalovirus infection (dated by TCRdb to the late 2010s). For context, the study as a whole: Donor HLA type was relevant to the analysis, because carriage of CMV infection together with the matching HLA type was indicated by public TCR beta signatures.

This clonotype showed up just a few times. It has no known antigen specificity. Base qualities are not recorded, but no much larger clone differs from it by a single base. The sample was run on an Illumina HiSeq 1500. TCRdb trimmed public reads at Q25 via fastp, called clones via MiXCR and kept in-frame beta chains. CDR3 protein duplicates are merged, each entry listing the most common genes and DNA. For this sample there are about 130,000 distinct CDR3 sequences; 20% to 30% appear just once. About 37% of the sample rests with the top ten. Results and caveats for the whole study, not just this receptor: The ex vivo response was dominated by HLA-C-restricted CMV-specific TCR beta clonotypes, which also provided the single most frequent clonotype in two of eight donors. Cumulative frequency of public TCR beta family members discriminated carriers of CMV infection plus the relevant HLA type in this cohort and an independent roughly 350-donor cohort.

From the cysteine through the phenylalanine, the CDR3 covers 18 amino acids. The CDR3 DNA has 54 bases and is translated from base 1. CDR1 and CDR2 are read off the germline V gene as SGHDN and FVKESK. Germline trimming amounts to 0 bases on V and 6 bases on J, with 6 as the count of junction bases outside the gene matches. The sample comprised PBMCs, sequenced either directly or after in vitro stimulation (not recorded which). This receptor was taken from a human donor in good health (CMV status not recorded). Some clones in this sample may be carry-over from other donors' samples. The sequence joins TRBV14 to TRBJ2-1; 15 bases in between match TRBD2. This receptor has the CDR3 CASSQDLGLAGGCNEQFF. The DNA sequence reads TGTGCCAGCAGCCAAGATCTCGGACTAGCGGGAGGGTGCAATGAGCAGTTCTTC.